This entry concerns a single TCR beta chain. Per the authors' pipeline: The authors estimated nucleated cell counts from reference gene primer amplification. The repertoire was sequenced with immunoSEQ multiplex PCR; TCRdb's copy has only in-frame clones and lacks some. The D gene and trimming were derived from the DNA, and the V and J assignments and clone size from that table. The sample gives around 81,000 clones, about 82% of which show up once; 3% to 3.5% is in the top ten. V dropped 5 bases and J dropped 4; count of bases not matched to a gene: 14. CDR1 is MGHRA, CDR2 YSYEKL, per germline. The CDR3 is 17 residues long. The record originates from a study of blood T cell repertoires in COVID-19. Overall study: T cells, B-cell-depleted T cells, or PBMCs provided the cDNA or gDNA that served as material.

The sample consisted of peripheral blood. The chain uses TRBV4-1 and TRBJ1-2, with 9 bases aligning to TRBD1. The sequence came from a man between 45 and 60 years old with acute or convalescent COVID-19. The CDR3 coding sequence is TGCGCCAGCAGCTTAACGACGCCGGGACAGGGTTCCTATGGCTACACCTTC. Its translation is CASSLTTPGQGSYGYTF.